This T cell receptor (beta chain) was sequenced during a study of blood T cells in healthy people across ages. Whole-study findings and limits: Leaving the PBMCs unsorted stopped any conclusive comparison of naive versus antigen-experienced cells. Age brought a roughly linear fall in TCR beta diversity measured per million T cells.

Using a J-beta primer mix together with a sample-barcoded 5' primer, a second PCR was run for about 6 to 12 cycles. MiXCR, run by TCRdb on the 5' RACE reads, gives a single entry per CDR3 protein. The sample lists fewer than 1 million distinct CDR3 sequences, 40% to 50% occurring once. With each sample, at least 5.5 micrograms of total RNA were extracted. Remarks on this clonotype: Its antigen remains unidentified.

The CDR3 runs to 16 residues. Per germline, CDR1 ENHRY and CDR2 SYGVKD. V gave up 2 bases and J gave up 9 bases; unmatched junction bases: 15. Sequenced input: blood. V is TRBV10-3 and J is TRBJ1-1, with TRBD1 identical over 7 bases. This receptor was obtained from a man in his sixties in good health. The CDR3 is CAISEPKGTARDQAFF. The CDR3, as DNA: TGTGCCATCAGTGAGCCTAAGGGGACAGCGAGGGATCAAGCTTTCTTT.